A single sample gave rise to the 21 T cell receptor beta chains below, sequenced in a study of long-term antiretroviral therapy in people with HIV. The run of the v3.0 immunoSEQ assay was at survey level. Assay used: immunoSEQ multiplex PCR; TCRdb lists only in-frame clones, some missing. This table holds more than 20,000 clones, 90% to 95% found once. This material consisted of unsorted PBMCs, taken about 4.7 years after starting antiretroviral therapy. Source of these receptors: a woman in her fifties or sixties with HIV.

As DNA, the CDR3 is TGTGCCAGCAGCTACGCCGGGACGACTAACACTGAAGCTTTCTTT. Translation gives CASSYAGTTNTEAFF. The V gene is TRBV11-3, the J gene TRBJ1-1; D might be TRBD1 (5 bases). Trimming removed 4 bases from V and 2 bases from J, with 14 bases in between. Germline-derived CDR1 and CDR2 are SGHNT and YENEEA. The CDR3 loop spans 15 amino acids.

V usage is TRBV6-4 and J usage is TRBJ2-2, with D unresolved. V was clipped by 2 bases and J by 6 bases, with 7 bases between them. CDR1 is MRHNA, CDR2 SNTAGT, per germline. The CDR3 sequence is 13 residues long. CDR3 DNA: TGTGCCAGCAGTGACCAGGTGGCCGGGGAGCTGTTTTTT. Translation gives CASSDQVAGELFF.

The CDR3 spells CASSLGLAGTDTQYF. The DNA of the CDR3 is TGTGCCAGCAGCCTGGGACTAGCGGGGACAGATACGCAGTATTTT. The rearrangement joins TRBV7-2 to TRBJ2-3, with TRBD2 matching over 13 bases. J gave up 3 bases and V 5 bases, and 2 bases lay outside the gene matches. Per the germline V gene, CDR1 is SGHTA and CDR2 is FQGNSA. The CDR3 consists of 15 residues.

This clone has more than one count but fewer than ten. This chain joins TRBV7-9 and TRBJ2-5, with D possibly matching TRBD2 (6 bases). Per germline, CDR1 SEHNR and CDR2 FQNEAQ (reference sequence). CDR3 size: 14 residues. The germline V and J ends were trimmed by 10 bases and 4 bases, with 19 bases remaining between them. The CDR3 DNA follows: TGTGCCATCGGGGACTTTGTTGGAAGAGAGACCCAGTACTTC. This translates into CAIGDFVGRETQYF.

DNA for the CDR3: TGTGCCAGTAGCCTACAGGGGGGAATCGAGCAGTACTTC. This sequence encodes CASSLQGGIEQYF. This rearrangement joins TRBV19 to TRBJ2-7, with 8 bases fitting TRBD1. CDR3 length: 13 residues. V shed 6 bases and J 6 bases; nucleotides not matched to a gene: 7. CDR1 LNHDA and CDR2 SQIVND come from the germline V gene (reference sequence). The whole variable domain, filled in from reference TRBV19 and TRBJ2-7, reads DGGITQSPKYLFRKEGQNVTLSCEQNLNHDAMYWYRQDPGQGLRLIYYSQIVNDFQKGDIAEGYSVSREKKESFPLTVTSAQKNPTAFYLCASSLQGGIEQYFGPGTRLTVT.

The chain joins TRBV6-1 to TRBJ2-7; D remains ambiguous. The germline gives CDR1 MNHNS, CDR2 SASEGT. V was trimmed by 2 bases and J by 5 bases, leaving 1 base between them. This CDR3 region has 10 residues. This CDR3 is CASSENEQYF. CDR3 sequence (DNA): TGTGCCAGCAGTGAAAACGAGCAGTACTTC.

The chain recombines TRBV15 with TRBJ1-5; tentatively, D is TRBD1 (6 bases). CDR1 and CDR2 (germline): LNHNV, YYDKDF (reference sequence). The V gene lost 4 bases and the J gene lost 2 bases, with 9 bases spanning the gap. CDR3 length: 14 amino acids. CDR3 DNA: TGTGCCACCAGCACATACAGGGGCAATCAGCCCCAGCATTTT. Its translation: CATSTYRGNQPQHF.

V usage is TRBV25-1 and J usage is TRBJ2-5; D remains ambiguous. The CDR3 length is 12 residues. Trimming took off 4 bases at V and 1 base at J, with 4 bases between the two ends. CDR1 MGHDK and CDR2 SYGVNS come from the germline V gene. CDR3 sequence reads: CASSVGQETQYF. CDR3 coding DNA: TGTGCCAGCAGTGTGGGCCAAGAGACCCAGTACTTC.

The chain couples TRBV5-6 to TRBJ2-1; no reliable D call. The V gene's germline CDR1 is SGHDT and CDR2 YYEEEE. Trimming cost V 0 bases and J 4 bases, with 11 bases left between them. This CDR3 comprises 15 residues. Written as DNA, the CDR3 is TGTGCCAGCAGCTTGGGGTGGTCAGCGTACAATGAGCAGTTCTTC. Translated: CASSLGWSAYNEQFF. Full variable domain (rest looked up from reference TRBV5-6 and TRBJ2-1): DAGVTQSPTHLIKTRGQQVTLRCSPKSGHDTVSWYQQALGQGPQFIFQYYEEEERQRGNFPDRFSGHQFPNYSSELNVNALLLGDSALYLCASSLGWSAYNEQFFGPGTRLTVL.

This clone was seen once. The chain employs TRBV29-1 and TRBJ2-5, with a tentative D call TRBD1 (7 bases). This CDR3 has 15 residues. CDR1 SQVTM and CDR2 ANQGSEA come from the germline V gene. V lost 3 bases and J lost 5, with 19 bases in between. The CDR3 bases are TGCAGCGTTGAGGGCGACAGGGACTTTTGGGAGACCCAGTACTTC. Its protein is CSVEGDRDFWETQYF.

V is TRBV27 and J is TRBJ2-7, with D possibly being TRBD2 (6 bases). V was trimmed by 3 bases and J by 1 base, leaving 16 bases between them. Germline CDR1 MNHEY, CDR2 SMNVEV (reference sequence). The CDR3 contains 16 residues. The CDR3 DNA follows: TGTGCCAGCAGTTTGGATGTCGGGACTCGGTCCTACGAGCAGTACTTC. This translates into CASSLDVGTRSYEQYF.

This chain uses TRBV28 with TRBJ2-7; D remains ambiguous. Germline V gene sequence: CDR1 MDHEN, CDR2 SYDVKM. The CDR3 is 10 residues long. V lost 5 bases and J lost 4, with 3 bases in between. The chain's CDR3 is CASSAYEQYF. As DNA, the CDR3 is TGTGCCAGCAGTGCGTACGAGCAGTACTTC. Together with reference TRBV28 and TRBJ2-7, the CDR3 gives the full variable domain: DVKVTQSSRYLVKRTGEKVFLECVQDMDHENMFWYRQDPGLGLRLIYFSYDVKMKEKGDIPEGYSVSREKKERFSLILESASTNQTSMYLCASSAYEQYFGPGTRLTVT.

The chain is built from TRBV11-2 and TRBJ2-1, with D possibly matching TRBD2 (6 bases). Trimming left V 6 bases short and J 3 bases short, with 18 bases between. Germline CDR1 reads SGHAT; CDR2 reads FQNNGV. The CDR3 extends over 16 amino acids. CDR3 DNA: TGTGCCAGCAGACAAACGTGGGGGACTGTCTACAATGAGCAGTTCTTC. Translating it yields CASRQTWGTVYNEQFF. Together with reference TRBV11-2 and TRBJ2-1, the CDR3 gives the full variable domain: EAGVAQSPRYKIIEKRQSVAFWCNPISGHATLYWYQQILGQGPKLLIQFQNNGVVDDSQLPKDRFSAERLKGVDSTLKIQPAKLEDSAVYLCASRQTWGTVYNEQFFGPGTRLTVL.

The V call is TRBV7-6, the J call TRBJ1-1; 8 positions match TRBD1. CDR1 and CDR2 (germline): SGHVS, FNYEAQ. This CDR3 region has 14 residues. With 2 bases clipped from V and 5 bases from J, the junction kept 4 bases outside the gene matches. This chain's CDR3 is CASSLSGGKTEAFF. In DNA, the CDR3 is TGTGCCAGCAGCTTATCAGGGGGCAAGACTGAAGCTTTCTTT.

This chain links TRBV2 with TRBJ2-3; possible D gene TRBD2, 6 bases. The germline V gene has CDR1 SNHLY and CDR2 FYNNEI. V was cut by 2 bases and J by 6 bases, with 15 bases left in between. This CDR3 contains 15 residues. The CDR3 DNA follows: TGTGCCAGCAGTGAATTACACTGGACTATTGATACGCAGTATTTT. Translation: CASSELHWTIDTQYF. Complete variable domain (other parts from reference TRBV2 and TRBJ2-3): EPEVTQTPSHQVTQMGQEVILRCVPISNHLYFYWYRQILGQKVEFLVSFYNNEISEKSEIFDDQFSVERPDGSNFTLKIRSTKLEDSAMYFCASSELHWTIDTQYFGPGTRLTVL.

Relative to its sample, this clone is medium-sized. The chain couples TRBV27 to TRBJ2-7, with a possible D match to TRBD2 (6 bases). V was clipped by 2 bases and J by 2 bases, with 13 bases between them. This CDR3 has 15 residues. In germline, CDR1 is MNHEY, CDR2 SMNVEV (reference sequence). CDR3 nucleotide sequence: TGTGCCAGCAGTTTAGGAGGGCTGATACCCTACGAGCAGTACTTC. This encodes CASSLGGLIPYEQYF.

This chain connects TRBV28 to TRBJ2-7; TRBD1 matches 8 bases. Germline V gene sequence: CDR1 MDHEN, CDR2 SYDVKM. The CDR3 has 15 residues. The V and J ends lost 2 bases and 3 bases, in that order; junction bases with no gene match: 6. The CDR3 reads CASSLGGQGLYEQYF. In DNA form, the CDR3 reads TGTGCCAGCAGTTTAGGAGGACAGGGCCTCTACGAGCAGTACTTC.

The chain joins TRBV5-4 to TRBJ2-2, with TRBD2 identical over 7 bases. The germline V gene encodes CDR1 SGHNT and CDR2 YYREEE (reference sequence). J gave up 4 bases and V 0 bases, and 6 bases lay outside the gene matches. The CDR3 runs 16 residues. CDR3 in amino acids: CASSLGASGITGELFF. CDR3 nucleotide sequence: TGTGCCAGCAGCTTGGGGGCCAGCGGGATCACCGGGGAGCTGTTTTTT.

The rearrangement uses TRBV6-5 and TRBJ2-2, with D possibly matching TRBD2 (5 bases). Germline-derived CDR1 and CDR2 are MNHEY and SVGAGI. The V gene lost 4 bases and the J gene lost 4 bases, with 13 bases spanning the gap. This CDR3 contains 15 residues. CDR3: CASSLGPRGTGELFF. DNA for the CDR3: TGTGCCAGCAGTTTGGGCCCCCGGGGCACCGGGGAGCTGTTTTTT.

This rearrangement joins TRBV6-1 to TRBJ2-5; possible D gene TRBD1, 6 bases. Germline CDR1 and CDR2: MNHNS and SASEGT. V lost 6 bases and J 5 bases, leaving 10 bases between the germline ends. The CDR3 length is 12 residues. The CDR3 loop reads CASRARGETQYF. DNA of the CDR3: TGTGCCAGCAGGGCTAGGGGGGAGACCCAGTACTTC.

This clone was counted only a few times. This rearrangement joins TRBV2 to TRBJ2-5, with 7 bases identical to TRBD2. The CDR3 spans 15 residues. Germline trimming cut 7 bases from V and 3 bases from J; bases unmatched to any gene: 11. Germline V CDR1 and CDR2: SNHLY, FYNNEI. The CDR3 DNA sequence: TGTGCCAGCATGGGGGGGAGGGCCGGGGAAGAGACCCAGTACTTC. Translation gives CASMGGRAGEETQYF.